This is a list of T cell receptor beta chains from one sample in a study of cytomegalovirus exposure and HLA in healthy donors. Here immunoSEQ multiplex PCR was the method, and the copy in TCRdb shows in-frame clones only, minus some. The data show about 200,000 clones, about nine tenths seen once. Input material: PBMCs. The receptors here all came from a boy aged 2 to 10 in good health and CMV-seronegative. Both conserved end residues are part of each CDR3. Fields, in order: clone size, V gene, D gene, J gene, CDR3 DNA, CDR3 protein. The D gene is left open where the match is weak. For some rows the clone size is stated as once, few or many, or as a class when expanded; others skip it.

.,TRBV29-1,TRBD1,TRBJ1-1,TGCAGCGTCGCACAGGCGGGGACAGGGAACACTGAAGCTTTCTTT,CSVAQAGTGNTEAFF
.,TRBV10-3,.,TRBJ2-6,TGTGCCATCAGTACCGCAGGGTCTGGGGCCAACGTCCTGACTTTC,CAISTAGSGANVLTF
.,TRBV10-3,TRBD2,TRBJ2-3,TGTGCCATCAGGGCGATGGGACTAGCGGGGCCGGATACGCAGTATTTT,CAIRAMGLAGPDTQYF
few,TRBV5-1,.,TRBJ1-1,TGCGCCAGCAGACAGGGAGCTGAGAACACTGAAGCTTTCTTT,CASRQGAENTEAFF
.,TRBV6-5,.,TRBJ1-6,TGTGCCAGCAGTTACCAACAGGATTCACCCCTCCACTTT,CASSYQQDSPLHF
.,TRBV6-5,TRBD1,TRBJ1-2,TGTGCCAGCAGCGGGACAGGGGGGCTCGGTGGCTACACCTTC,CASSGTGGLGGYTF
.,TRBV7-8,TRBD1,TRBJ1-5,TGTGCCAGCAGCTTAGGACAGGGGGACGATCAGCCCCAGCATTTT,CASSLGQGDDQPQHF
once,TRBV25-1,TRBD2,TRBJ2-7,TGTGCCAGCAGTGACCCCGGCGCGGGGGCCTACGAGCAGTACTTC,CASSDPGAGAYEQYF
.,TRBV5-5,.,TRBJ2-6,TGTGCCAGCAGCTTGGGAGGGGGGGCTGGGGCCAACGTCCTGACTTTC,CASSLGGGAGANVLTF
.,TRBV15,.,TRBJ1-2,TGTGCCACCAGCAGACCGGCGGGCGCGGTAAACTATGGCTACACCTTC,CATSRPAGAVNYGYTF
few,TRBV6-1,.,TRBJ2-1,TGTGCCAGCAGTGAAGCGCCCCTAGCCTGGAGGGATGAGCAGTTCTTC,CASSEAPLAWRDEQFF
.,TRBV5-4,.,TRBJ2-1,TGTGCCAGCAGCCTCGGGGTAGCGGAATCCATCTACAATGAGCAGTTCTTC,CASSLGVAESIYNEQFF
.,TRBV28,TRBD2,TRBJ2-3,TGTGCCAGCAGCCTAGCGGGGGTAAACACAGATACGCAGTATTTT,CASSLAGVNTDTQYF
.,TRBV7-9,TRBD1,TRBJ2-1,TGTGCCAGCAGCTCTACCCCGGGACAGCCCTTTGTTTTGGGGAATGAGCAGTTCTTC,CASSSTPGQPFVLGNEQFF
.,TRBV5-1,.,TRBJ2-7,TGCGCCAGCAGCTTGGGGACAGCGATTCCCTACGAGCAGTACTTC,CASSLGTAIPYEQYF
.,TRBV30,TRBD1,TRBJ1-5,TGTGCCTGGAGGGCCCGGGACAGGGGGCATCAGCCCCAGCATTTT,CAWRARDRGHQPQHF
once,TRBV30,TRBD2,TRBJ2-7,TGTGCCTGGAGGGCGGGGGGCTCCTACGAGCAGTACTTC,CAWRAGGSYEQYF
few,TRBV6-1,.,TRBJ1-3,TGTGCCAGCAGTGAAGCGCGGGGCGGACCTGACAAAAACACCATATATTTT,CASSEARGGPDKNTIYF